The rows below give T cell receptor beta chains drawn from one sample of a study of blood T cell repertoires in COVID-19. Sequenced by immunoSEQ multiplex PCR; TCRdb stores in-frame clones only, minus some. The repertoire has around 190,000 clones, about 88% of them found once; the top ten carry approximately 4%. Sequenced sample: peripheral blood. All receptors derive from a human donor in a cohort sampled during active COVID-19. Both conserved end residues are part of each CDR3. A D gene is named only where the DNA matches it firmly. Where a row states a size, it is once, few, many or the class of an expanded clone; other rows omit it.

clone_size j_call d_call v_call cdr3_aa cdr3_nt
NA TRBJ1-3 NA TRBV19 CASSIAGAISGNTIYF TGTGCCAGTAGTATAGCTGGGGCCATCTCTGGAAACACCATATATTTT
NA TRBJ1-3 TRBD1 TRBV5-5 CASSWTGSSGNTIYF TGTGCCAGCAGCTGGACAGGAAGCTCTGGAAACACCATATATTTT
NA TRBJ2-5 NA TRBV7-8 CASSLGTDRRVETQYF TGTGCCAGCAGCTTAGGGACTGATAGGCGGGTAGAGACCCAGTACTTC
NA TRBJ1-2 NA TRBV18 CASSPYRGGYGYTF TGTGCCAGCTCACCCTATCGAGGGGGCTATGGCTACACCTTC
few TRBJ2-7 NA TRBV5-1 CASSLGVETGSYEQYF TGCGCCAGCAGCTTGGGAGTTGAGACAGGTTCCTACGAGCAGTACTTC
NA TRBJ2-7 TRBD1 TRBV7-2 CASSYRGQGMDEQYF TGTGCCAGCAGCTACCGGGGACAGGGGATGGATGAGCAGTACTTC
NA TRBJ2-7 TRBD2 TRBV2 CASLDSGGLSYEQYF TGTGCCAGCTTGGATAGCGGGGGGCTCTCCTACGAGCAGTACTTC
NA TRBJ1-1 NA TRBV3-1/TRBV3-2 CASSQAPWREVSEAFF TGTGCCAGCAGCCAAGCCCCGTGGAGGGAGGTGTCAGAAGCTTTCTTT
NA TRBJ2-1 TRBD2 TRBV7-6 CASSPRLAGGNEQFF TGTGCCAGCAGTCCGCGACTAGCGGGGGGGAATGAGCAGTTCTTC
NA TRBJ1-3 NA TRBV28 CASSISSILRVPGNTIYF TGTGCCAGCAGCATTTCTTCAATCTTAAGAGTTCCTGGAAACACCATATATTTT
NA TRBJ2-7 TRBD2 TRBV27 CATPLAGSLEQYF TGTGCCACCCCACTAGCGGGTTCCCTGGAGCAGTACTTC
NA TRBJ1-1 NA TRBV11-2 CASSYPRSEAFF TGTGCCAGCAGCTATCCCCGTAGTGAAGCTTTCTTT
NA TRBJ1-6 NA TRBV11-2 CASSLGQGGSPLHF TGTGCCAGCAGCTTAGGGCAGGGTGGTTCACCCCTCCACTTT
NA TRBJ2-5 NA TRBV4-3 CASSQEGRGRGETQYF TGCGCCAGCAGCCAAGAAGGCCGGGGCCGGGGGGAGACCCAGTACTTC
NA TRBJ1-1 NA TRBV6-5 CASMISGKIEAFF TGTGCCAGCATGATCTCGGGAAAAATTGAAGCTTTCTTT